The next 17 T cell receptor beta chains were all read from a single sample in a study of cytomegalovirus exposure and HLA in healthy donors. Use of 60 Vbeta and 13 Jbeta primers characterized the PCR. Clones were read by immunoSEQ multiplex PCR, and TCRdb kept only the in-frame ones, dropping some. This table has roughly 120,000 clones, less than 80% appearing once. Sequences were obtained from PBMCs. The origin of the receptors is a man aged 45-65 years in good health and CMV-seronegative.

This sequence joins TRBV11-1 and TRBJ2-2; TRBD2 matches at 7 bases. The CDR3 has 14 residues. The V gene's germline CDR1 is SGHAT and CDR2 FQDESV (reference sequence). V lost 6 bases to trimming and J lost 7 bases; unmatched junction nucleotides: 8. The CDR3 spells CASRLTSLGGELFF. The CDR3 DNA follows: TGTGCCAGCAGATTGACTAGCTTGGGCGGGGAGCTGTTTTTT.

The gene calls are TRBV7-8 and TRBJ2-2; weak D call: TRBD1 (6 bases). The V and J ends lost 6 bases and 5 bases respectively, with 19 bases between them. CDR3 length: 16 residues. Per the germline V gene, CDR1 is SGHVS and CDR2 is FQNEAQ. CDR3 loop: CASRSNRASKTGELFF. The CDR3 region has the DNA TGTGCCAGCAGGTCGAACAGGGCGTCAAAAACCGGGGAGCTGTTTTTT.

The CDR3 spells CASSKQGVYGYTF. DNA of the CDR3: TGTGCCAGCAGTAAACAGGGAGTCTATGGCTACACCTTC. The chain couples TRBV6-6 to TRBJ1-2; D perhaps matches TRBD1 (6 bases). Germline V gives CDR1 MNHNY, CDR2 SVGAGI (reference sequence). The CDR3 extends over 13 amino acids. The V gene lost 5 bases and the J gene lost 4 bases, with 11 bases spanning the gap.

This chain links TRBV5-6 with TRBJ1-6, with D possibly being TRBD1 (6 bases). V was pared by 8 bases and J by 0 bases, with 9 bases between. This CDR3 spans 14 amino acids. Per germline, CDR1 SGHDT and CDR2 YYEEEE. The chain's CDR3 is CASDRSSYNSPLHF. The CDR3 nucleotides are TGTGCCAGTGACAGGAGCTCCTATAATTCACCCCTCCACTTT.

Written as DNA, the CDR3 is TGCAGCGTTGTTCGCCCGGGGGTAGGCTATGGCTACACCTTC. Translation: CSVVRPGVGYGYTF. The V call is TRBV29-1, the J call TRBJ1-2, with TRBD1 as a possible D gene (5 bases). CDR1 and CDR2 (germline): SQVTM, ANQGSEA. V gave up 4 bases and J gave up 4 bases, with 16 bases separating them. This CDR3 spans 14 amino acids.

The chain uses TRBV10-3 and TRBJ2-1; 11 nucleotides align to TRBD1. The CDR3 has 15 residues. Per germline, CDR1 ENHRY and CDR2 SYGVKD. J lost 6 bases, V lost 6 bases, and 7 bases had no gene match. The CDR3 spells CAISPRDRGVNEQFF. Here the CDR3 DNA reads TGTGCCATCAGCCCCCGGGACAGGGGGGTCAATGAGCAGTTCTTC.

The chain has TRBV6-5 and TRBJ2-2; D gene unclear. With 2 bases removed from V and 2 bases from J, the gap between germline ends came to 9 bases. The CDR3 spans 15 residues. In germline, CDR1 is MNHEY, CDR2 SVGAGI. In DNA, the CDR3 is TGTGCCAGCAGTTACGGCAGAACAAACACCGGGGAGCTGTTTTTT. This translates into CASSYGRTNTGELFF.

The V gene is TRBV5-1, the J gene TRBJ2-2; 9 bases agree with TRBD1. CDR1 and CDR2 (germline): SGHRS, YFSETQ. V lost 1 base and J lost 4; bases outside the gene matches: 8. The CDR3 is made up of 17 amino acids. The CDR3 loop reads CASSLRPGQGFTGELFF. CDR3 DNA sequence: TGCGCCAGCAGCTTGCGACCGGGACAGGGTTTCACCGGGGAGCTGTTTTTT. The variable domain in full, with the rest retrieved from reference TRBV5-1 and TRBJ2-2, is KAGVTQTPRYLIKTRGQQVTLSCSPISGHRSVSWYQQTPGQGLQFLFEYFSETQRNKGNFPGRFSGRQFSNSRSEMNVSTLELGDSALYLCASSLRPGQGFTGELFFGEGSRLTVL.

CDR3 sequence reads: CASSEMDTDPYEQYF. DNA for the CDR3: TGTGCCAGCAGTGAAATGGACACGGACCCCTACGAGCAGTACTTC. The chain uses TRBV2 and TRBJ2-7, with a tentative D call TRBD1 (5 bases). The CDR3 has 15 residues. CDR1 and CDR2 (germline): SNHLY, FYNNEI. Trimming cost V 2 bases and J 2 bases, with 13 bases left between them. Full variable domain (outside the CDR3, taken from reference TRBV2 and TRBJ2-7): EPEVTQTPSHQVTQMGQEVILRCVPISNHLYFYWYRQILGQKVEFLVSFYNNEISEKSEIFDDQFSVERPDGSNFTLKIRSTKLEDSAMYFCASSEMDTDPYEQYFGPGTRLTVT.

Comments on this clone: Other DNA sequences from this sample encode an identical CDR3 as well. The chain combines TRBV2 with TRBJ2-2, with 8 bases matching TRBD1. The junction had 0 bases not matched to a gene; V was cut back by 6 bases and J by 0 bases. Germline V lookup: CDR1 SNHLY, CDR2 FYNNEI. The CDR3 covers 14 residues. The chain's CDR3 is CASRDRANTGELFF. CDR3 nucleotides: TGTGCCAGCAGGGACAGGGCGAACACCGGGGAGCTGTTTTTT. Full variable domain (missing parts from reference TRBV2 and TRBJ2-2): EPEVTQTPSHQVTQMGQEVILRCVPISNHLYFYWYRQILGQKVEFLVSFYNNEISEKSEIFDDQFSVERPDGSNFTLKIRSTKLEDSAMYFCASRDRANTGELFFGEGSRLTVL.

This chain connects TRBV9 to TRBJ2-2; no clear D. The CDR3 is 13 amino acids. The V gene's germline CDR1 is SGDLS and CDR2 YYNGEE. V gave up 0 bases and J gave up 6 bases, with 6 bases separating them. CDR3 coding DNA: TGTGCCAGCAGCGTAGTATACTCCGGGGAGCTGTTTTTT. As protein: CASSVVYSGELFF.

The gene calls are TRBV6-5 and TRBJ2-1, with 8 positions matching TRBD1. Trimming cost V 7 bases and J 6 bases; bases outside gene matches: 8. Germline CDR1 is MNHEY and CDR2 is SVGAGI. CDR3 length equals 14 residues. The CDR3 loop is CASMVQGAPNEQFF. The CDR3 nucleotides read TGTGCCAGCATGGTGCAGGGGGCGCCCAATGAGCAGTTCTTC.

With respect to this clone: The junction departs from germline at one end; a sequencing error may be responsible. This chain links TRBV7-9 with TRBJ2-2, with 8 bases aligning to TRBD1. This CDR3 is built from 14 residues. Germline loops: CDR1 SEHNR, CDR2 FQNEAQ (reference sequence). The CDR3 nucleotides are TGTTCCAGCAGTTATCAGGGGGCAGGCGGGGAGCTGTTTTTT. Its protein is CSSSYQGAGGELFF.

The chain links TRBV14 to TRBJ1-2; 10 bases are a match to TRBD1. Germline CDR1 is SGHDN and CDR2 is FVKESK. The V gene end was trimmed by 3 bases and the J gene end by 5 bases; junction bases not matched to a gene: 3. The CDR3 is 14 amino acids. DNA of the CDR3: TGTGCCAGCAGCCAGGGACAGGGGATATATGGCTACACCTTC. Its protein is CASSQGQGIYGYTF.

This chain uses TRBV29-1 with TRBJ1-2; D may be TRBD1 (5 bases). This CDR3 comprises 10 residues. Germline V lookup: CDR1 SQVTM, CDR2 ANQGSEA. CDR3 nucleotide sequence: TGCACCGTCCAGGGCGATGGCTACACCTTC. It codes for CTVQGDGYTF. Together with reference TRBV29-1 and TRBJ1-2, the CDR3 gives the full variable domain: SAVISQKPSRDICQRGTSLTIQCQVDSQVTMMFWYRQQPGQSLTLIATANQGSEATYESGFVIDKFPISRPNLTFSTLTVSNMSPEDSSIYLCTVQGDGYTFGSGTRLTVV.

V usage is TRBV6-5 and J usage is TRBJ2-3; maybe TRBD2 (6 bases). Germline CDR1 reads MNHEY; CDR2 reads SVGAGI. The CDR3 loop spans 14 amino acids. The V end was cut by 6 bases, the J end by 2 bases, with 12 bases between. The CDR3 DNA follows: TGTGCCAGCAGCCCGGGACTTTCCACAGATACGCAGTATTTT. Its protein is CASSPGLSTDTQYF.

The chain couples TRBV5-1 to TRBJ2-2; 9 bases are a match to TRBD1. V lost 2 bases, J lost 4 bases, and 3 bases stayed unmatched. The germline gives CDR1 SGHRS, CDR2 YFSETQ. This CDR3 contains 15 residues. CDR3 sequence reads: CASSLTGGSTGELFF. CDR3 DNA sequence: TGCGCCAGCAGCTTAACAGGGGGCAGCACCGGGGAGCTGTTTTTT.